Listed here are 14 T cell receptor beta chains from one sample, sequenced in a study of control samples from healthy donors and cancer patients. Sequencing used immunoSEQ multiplex PCR; TCRdb keeps in-frame clones, though not all of them. The data contain over 150,000 clones, around 94% of them singletons. The sequenced sample consisted of PBMCs. The receptors stem from a man aged 55 to 69 with colorectal cancer.

The rearrangement links TRBV11-2 to TRBJ2-1; 12 nucleotides match TRBD2. The CDR3 totals 17 residues. With V trimmed by 3 bases and J by 0 bases, 3 bases remained unmatched. Germline CDR1 is SGHAT and CDR2 is FQNNGV. For the CDR3, the DNA is TGTGCCAGCAGCTTCCCGACTAGCGGGGGCTCCTACAATGAGCAGTTCTTC. Its translation: CASSFPTSGGSYNEQFF.

The V and J genes are TRBV10-3 and TRBJ1-3; TRBD1 might be the D (6 bases). The V and J ends lost 4 bases and 1 base respectively, with 17 bases between them. This CDR3 comprises 17 residues. CDR1 is ENHRY and CDR2 is SYGVKD in the germline V gene. CDR3 nucleotides: TGTGCCATCAGTGGTGGACAGCTCCTGGGGTCTGGAAACACCATATATTTT. Its protein product is CAISGGQLLGSGNTIYF.

This chain uses TRBV4-1 with TRBJ2-7; 8 bases match TRBD1. In germline, CDR1 is MGHRA, CDR2 YSYEKL. The J segment lost 2 bases and the V segment lost 3 bases, leaving 6 bases of the junction unmatched. There are 15 residues in the CDR3. The CDR3 here is CASSQLDRATYEQYF. The CDR3 coding sequence is TGCGCCAGCAGCCAGTTGGACAGGGCAACCTACGAGCAGTACTTC.

In its sample, this clone was seen once. The chain uses TRBV5-8 and TRBJ1-5, with 7 bases lining up with TRBD1. CDR1 is SGHTS and CDR2 is YDEGEE in the germline V gene. The junction had 2 bases not matched to a gene; V was cut back by 0 bases and J by 5 bases. This CDR3 has 14 residues. The CDR3, as DNA: TGTGCCAGCAGCTTGGGGCAGGGGGATCAGCCCCAGCATTTT. The encoded protein is CASSLGQGDQPQHF.

The V call is TRBV7-2, the J call TRBJ2-6, with a possible D match to TRBD2 (5 bases). Germline-derived CDR1 and CDR2 are SGHTA and FQGNSA. The CDR3 loop spans 15 amino acids. Trimming stripped 3 bases from V and 4 bases from J, with 10 bases between. For the CDR3, the DNA is TGTGCCAGCAGCTTCGGGGTCACGGGGGCCAACGTCCTGACTTTC. This translates into CASSFGVTGANVLTF.

This sequence joins TRBV20-1 and TRBJ1-1; D remains unclear. Germline lookup yields CDR1 DFQATT and CDR2 SNEGSKA (reference sequence). V was pared by 3 bases and J by 4 bases, with 12 bases between. The length of the CDR3 is 13 residues. DNA of the CDR3: TGCAGTGCTAGTCAGGACGTGAGCACTGAAGCTTTCTTT. Protein sequence: CSASQDVSTEAFF.

The J gene is TRBJ2-1, the V gene TRBV19, with TRBD2 identical over 11 bases. This CDR3 spans 18 amino acids. Trimming cost V 1 base and J 0 bases; bases outside gene matches: 5. Germline CDR1 LNHDA, CDR2 SQIVND (reference sequence). The CDR3 protein is CASSIAASGGPSYNEQFF. For the CDR3, the DNA is TGTGCCAGTAGTATAGCGGCTAGCGGGGGGCCCTCCTACAATGAGCAGTTCTTC.

This rearrangement joins TRBV5-4 to TRBJ2-5; D perhaps matches TRBD2 (5 bases). The V end was cut by 1 base, the J end by 5 bases, with 9 bases between. Germline-derived CDR1 and CDR2 are SGHNT and YYREEE (reference sequence). This CDR3 region has 13 residues. The CDR3 loop is CASSLRGEETQYF. CDR3 DNA sequence: TGTGCCAGCAGCTTGCGGGGAGAGGAGACCCAGTACTTC. Looking up the rest from reference TRBV5-4 and TRBJ2-5 gives the full variable domain: ETGVTQSPTHLIKTRGQQVTLRCSSQSGHNTVSWYQQALGQGPQFIFQYYREEENGRGNFPPRFSGLQFPNYSSELNVNALELDDSALYLCASSLRGEETQYFGPGTRLLVL.

The chain uses TRBV4-3 and TRBJ2-1; 7 nucleotides align to TRBD1. Trimming took 0 bases from V and 6 from J; bases not matched to a gene: 11. The CDR3 runs to 17 residues. Germline V gene data show CDR1 as LGHNA and CDR2 as YSLEER. The CDR3 is CASSQDRGGQSGNEQFF. The CDR3, as DNA: TGCGCCAGCAGCCAAGATCGAGGGGGACAGTCGGGCAATGAGCAGTTCTTC.

This chain links TRBV6-4 with TRBJ1-5; D not resolved. CDR3 length: 12 residues. Germline loops: CDR1 MRHNA, CDR2 SNTAGT. Between the trimmed V and J ends, which lost 4 bases and 7 bases, there was a span of 8 bases. The CDR3 region has the DNA TGTGCCAGCAGTGCCATAACGCAGCCCCAGCATTTT. This translates into CASSAITQPQHF.

This chain links TRBV12-3 or TRBV12-4 with TRBJ1-2, with D unresolved. V was pared by 4 bases and J by 2 bases, with 8 bases between. The CDR3 totals 13 residues. The CDR3 spells CASSSTRNYGYTF. DNA of the CDR3: TGTGCCAGCAGTTCGACACGAAACTATGGCTACACCTTC.

This chain connects TRBV30 to TRBJ2-2, with TRBD1 identical over 8 bases. The V and J ends lost 5 bases and 1 base, in that order; junction bases with no gene match: 0. Germline-derived CDR1 and CDR2 are GTSNPN and SVGIG (reference sequence). CDR3 length: 13 amino acids. The CDR3 coding sequence is TGTGCCTGGGGGACAGGGAACACCGGGGAGCTGTTTTTT. This sequence encodes CAWGTGNTGELFF.

CDR3: CATSDERGTPRAADTQYF. The DNA for the CDR3 is TGTGCCACCAGTGATGAGCGGGGGACTCCGAGGGCGGCAGATACGCAGTATTTT. V and J are TRBV24-1 and TRBJ2-3; TRBD2 aligns across 8 bases. With 3 bases clipped from V and 4 bases from J, the junction kept 14 bases outside the gene matches. CDR1 and CDR2 (germline): KGHDR, SFDVKD. The CDR3 extends over 18 amino acids.

The CDR3 nucleotides read TGTGCCAGCAGCGGGACAGGGACCGGGGAGCTGTTTTTT. It codes for CASSGTGTGELFF. The genes are TRBV9 and TRBJ2-2; TRBD1 aligns across 8 bases. The CDR3 consists of 13 residues. The germline CDR1 and CDR2 sequences are SGDLS and YYNGEE. Unmatched junction bases numbered 0, after V lost 3 bases and J lost 5 bases.